These 8 T cell receptor beta chains came from one sample sequenced in a study of T cell responses to AZD1222 COVID-19 vaccine. The data were produced by immunoSEQ multiplex PCR, yet TCRdb's version contains in-frame clones alone and is incomplete. Of 100,000 or so clones detected, approximately 90% appear once; the ten largest clones hold about 3%. The sequencing used peripheral blood, collected on day 0 of AZD1222 vaccination. The receptor set was obtained from an adult in good health.

The V call is TRBV9, the J call TRBJ2-3; D not resolved. Per the germline V gene, CDR1 is SGDLS and CDR2 is YYNGEE. The CDR3 length is 16 residues. V was trimmed by 0 bases and J by 2 bases, leaving 13 bases between them. In DNA, the CDR3 is TGTGCCAGCAGCGTAGCTCCTCCTCCCAACACAGATACGCAGTATTTT. It yields the protein CASSVAPPPNTDTQYF.

The chain joins TRBV7-6 to TRBJ1-6, with a weak D call TRBD1 (6 bases). The germline gives CDR1 SGHVS, CDR2 FNYEAQ. CDR3 size: 19 residues. Trimming stripped 1 base from V and 7 bases from J, with 23 bases between. The CDR3 nucleotides read TGTGCCAGCAGCTTAGGTTTAGGGGGGCTTTCCCAAGAGAATTCACCCCTCCACTTT. Translating it yields CASSLGLGGLSQENSPLHF.

This CDR3 reads CASSPRGQVNQPQHF. CDR3 DNA sequence: TGTGCCAGCAGCCCGAGAGGACAGGTGAATCAGCCCCAGCATTTT. This rearrangement joins TRBV7-2 to TRBJ1-5; 7 bases fit TRBD1. Germline values: CDR1 SGHTA, CDR2 FQGNSA. The CDR3 covers 15 residues. The V gene end was trimmed by 5 bases and the J gene end by 4 bases; junction bases not matched to a gene: 8.

This clone was recorded only once. The chain employs TRBV5-1 and TRBJ2-2; D is perhaps TRBD2 (5 bases). V shed 4 bases and J shed 7 bases, with 11 bases lying between them. Per the germline V gene, CDR1 is SGHRS and CDR2 is YFSETQ. The CDR3 totals 13 residues. As DNA, the CDR3 is TGCGCCAGCAGCCCGGACTTCGACGGGGAGCTGTTTTTT. It encodes CASSPDFDGELFF.

The CDR3 region is CASSYSAGREKLFF. The DNA for the CDR3 is TGTGCCAGCAGTTACTCCGCCGGGAGGGAAAAACTGTTTTTT. The rearrangement joins TRBV6-6 to TRBJ1-4; D gene uncertain. This CDR3 is 14 amino acids long. The germline V gene encodes CDR1 MNHNY and CDR2 SVGAGI (reference sequence). V gave up 0 bases and J gave up 8 bases, with 10 bases separating them.

This chain joins TRBV7-2 and TRBJ2-4; D may be TRBD1 or TRBD2 (6 bases each). V shed 2 bases and J shed 7 bases, with 15 bases lying between them. CDR1 and CDR2 from the germline V gene are SGHTA and FQGNSA. The CDR3 length is 15 residues. CDR3 coding DNA: TGTGCCAGCAGCTTATCCGCTCTAGGGGGGAACATTCAGTACTTC. This encodes CASSLSALGGNIQYF.

The table lists this clone with a count of one. V usage is TRBV27 and J usage is TRBJ1-6; 7 positions agree with TRBD1. Germline-derived CDR1 and CDR2 are MNHEY and SMNVEV (reference sequence). J gave up 8 bases and V 6 bases, and 13 bases lay outside the gene matches. The CDR3 runs to 16 residues. The CDR3 reads CASSPLGGRSDSPLHF. CDR3 coding DNA: TGTGCCAGCAGCCCGTTAGGGGGCAGGTCAGATTCACCCCTCCACTTT.

The V call is TRBV18, the J call TRBJ1-2; no firm D call. Trimming stripped 1 base from V and 3 bases from J, with 15 bases between. The germline CDR1 and CDR2 sequences are KGHSH and LQKENI. The CDR3 has 16 amino acids. CDR3 nucleotide sequence: TGTGCCAGCTCACCACTTGGTCCCGGGAAAGACTATGGCTACACCTTC. Its protein is CASSPLGPGKDYGYTF.